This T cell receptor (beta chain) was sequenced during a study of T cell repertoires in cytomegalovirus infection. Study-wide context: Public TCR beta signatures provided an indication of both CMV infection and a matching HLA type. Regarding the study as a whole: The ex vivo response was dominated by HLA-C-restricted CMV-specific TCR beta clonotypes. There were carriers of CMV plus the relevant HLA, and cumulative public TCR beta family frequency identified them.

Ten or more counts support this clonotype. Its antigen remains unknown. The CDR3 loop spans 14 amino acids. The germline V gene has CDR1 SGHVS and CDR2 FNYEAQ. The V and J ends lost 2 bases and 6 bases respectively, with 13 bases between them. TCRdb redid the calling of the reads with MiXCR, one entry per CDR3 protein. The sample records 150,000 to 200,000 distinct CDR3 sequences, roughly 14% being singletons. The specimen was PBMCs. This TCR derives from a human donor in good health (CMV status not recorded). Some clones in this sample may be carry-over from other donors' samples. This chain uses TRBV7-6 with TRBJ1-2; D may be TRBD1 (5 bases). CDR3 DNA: TGTGCCAGCAGCTTAATGGGTACGACAGATGGCTACACCTTC. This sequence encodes CASSLMGTTDGYTF.